These 30 T cell receptor beta chains originate from one sample sequenced in a study of blood T cell repertoires in COVID-19. Measured with immunoSEQ multiplex PCR; TCRdb has only the in-frame clones, and not every one. The profile shows roughly 180,000 clones, 70% to 80% of them singletons. Sequencing used PBMCs or T cells enriched from blood (not recorded which). These receptors were obtained from a man aged 60 to 75 who had been exposed to COVID-19.

The chain has TRBV19 and TRBJ2-7; possibly TRBD2 for D (6 bases). Trimming cost V 4 bases and J 7 bases, with 20 bases left between them. This CDR3 has 15 amino acids. CDR1 is LNHDA, CDR2 SQIVND, per germline (reference sequence). CDR3 amino acids: CASSTVGTGRGEQYF. As DNA, the CDR3 is TGTGCCAGTAGTACCGTGGGGACTGGACGGGGAGAGCAGTACTTC.

This clone was observed once. The chain joins TRBV19 to TRBJ2-4, with 8 bases that match TRBD1. The CDR3 covers 16 residues. With V trimmed by 7 bases and J by 3 bases, 11 bases remained unmatched. Per germline, CDR1 LNHDA and CDR2 SQIVND (reference sequence). CDR3 region: CASTPDRGRGKNIQYF. The CDR3 nucleotides read TGTGCCAGTACCCCAGACAGGGGTAGGGGCAAAAACATTCAGTACTTC.

The V gene is TRBV7-3, the J gene TRBJ2-3; perhaps TRBD1 as D (6 bases). V was clipped by 0 bases and J by 1 base, with 8 bases between them. CDR3 length: 15 residues. Germline values: CDR1 SGHTA, CDR2 FQGTGA. In DNA, the CDR3 is TGTGCCAGCAGCTTAACGTCAGGGGGCACAGATACGCAGTATTTT. Its translation: CASSLTSGGTDTQYF.

This clone was seen more than once but under ten times. The chain couples TRBV7-3 to TRBJ1-2; TRBD1 agrees at 8 bases. CDR3 size: 16 residues. Germline loops: CDR1 SGHTA, CDR2 FQGTGA. After removal of 0 bases from V and 8 bases from J, the junction contained 11 bases not matched to a gene. CDR3 in amino acids: CASSLTGQAPGTGYTF. The CDR3 DNA sequence: TGTGCCAGCAGCTTAACGGGACAGGCACCCGGAACAGGCTACACCTTC.

This chain links TRBV28 with TRBJ2-7; 8 bases match TRBD1. The CDR3 is 15 residues long. In germline, CDR1 is MDHEN, CDR2 SYDVKM. Unmatched junction bases numbered 12, after V lost 6 bases and J lost 5 bases. This CDR3 is CASRPGGQGADEQYF. The CDR3 DNA reads TGTGCCAGCAGACCCGGCGGACAGGGCGCCGACGAGCAGTACTTC.

The chain uses TRBV19 and TRBJ1-3, with 7 nucleotides matching TRBD1. The CDR3 contains 16 residues. The V gene end was trimmed by 5 bases and the J gene end by 0 bases; junction bases not matched to a gene: 7. Germline assignment: CDR1 LNHDA and CDR2 SQIVND (reference sequence). The CDR3 loop is CASSPGGKYSGNTIYF. The CDR3 DNA is TGTGCCAGTAGTCCAGGGGGGAAGTACTCTGGAAACACCATATATTTT.

This clone was picked up one time. The chain joins TRBV15 to TRBJ1-4; D is perhaps TRBD1 (6 bases). V lost 4 bases and J 5 bases, leaving 11 bases between the germline ends. Germline assignment: CDR1 LNHNV and CDR2 YYDKDF (reference sequence). CDR3 size: 14 residues. CDR3 DNA sequence: TGTGCCACCAGCAAGGGGGTGGGGAATGAAAAACTGTTTTTT. Protein product: CATSKGVGNEKLFF.

The chain has TRBV19 and TRBJ2-3; TRBD2 matches 10 bases. CDR3 length: 18 amino acids. The germline V gene has CDR1 LNHDA and CDR2 SQIVND (reference sequence). Unmatched junction bases numbered 13, after V lost 7 bases and J lost 0 bases. CDR3 in DNA: TGTGCCAGTACGAGGACTAGCGGAAAAAGGGCTAGCACAGATACGCAGTATTTT. Protein sequence: CASTRTSGKRASTDTQYF.

This clone has only a few counts. The chain links TRBV3-1 (or the pseudogene TRBV3-2) to TRBJ2-1; TRBD2 agrees at 8 bases. The CDR3 contains 16 residues. Per the germline V gene, CDR1 is LGHDT and CDR2 is YNNKEL (reference sequence). V was clipped by 1 base and J by 6 bases; unmatched bases: 8. For the CDR3, the DNA is TGTGCCAGCAGCCAAGTGACGGGAGGGTTGAGCAATGAGCAGTTCTTC. It specifies CASSQVTGGLSNEQFF.

The rearrangement joins TRBV5-1 to TRBJ1-3; maybe TRBD1 (6 bases). CDR3 length: 14 amino acids. Germline CDR1 reads SGHRS; CDR2 reads YFSETQ. V was clipped by 3 bases and J by 4 bases, with 11 bases between them. The CDR3 DNA follows: TGCGCCAGCAGCTCGGACAGCCCGGGAAACACCATATATTTT. Protein product: CASSSDSPGNTIYF.

V is TRBV27 and J is TRBJ1-1; D gene uncertain. Trimming cost V 1 base and J 0 bases, with 6 bases left between them. Per germline, CDR1 MNHEY and CDR2 SMNVEV (reference sequence). The CDR3 spans 14 residues. Written as DNA, the CDR3 is TGTGCCAGCAGTTTATACCAGATGAACACTGAAGCTTTCTTT. As protein: CASSLYQMNTEAFF.

V usage is TRBV2 and J usage is TRBJ2-7; the D gene is possibly TRBD2 (5 bases). This CDR3 is built from 12 residues. Trimming removed 6 bases at V and 4 bases at J, with 10 bases between. The germline gives CDR1 SNHLY, CDR2 FYNNEI. For the CDR3, the DNA is TGTGCCAGCAGCCCGGAGGAATACGAGCAGTACTTC. It encodes CASSPEEYEQYF. Using reference TRBV2 and TRBJ2-7 for the parts outside the CDR3, the full variable domain is EPEVTQTPSHQVTQMGQEVILRCVPISNHLYFYWYRQILGQKVEFLVSFYNNEISEKSEIFDDQFSVERPDGSNFTLKIRSTKLEDSAMYFCASSPEEYEQYFGPGTRLTVT.

The genes are TRBV5-1 and TRBJ1-1; D remains ambiguous. Germline V gene data show CDR1 as SGHRS and CDR2 as YFSETQ. V was pared by 0 bases and J by 4 bases, with 19 bases between. The CDR3 totals 17 residues. CDR3 in amino acids: CASSLVAGRRVGTEAFF. CDR3 sequence (DNA): TGCGCCAGCAGCTTGGTGGCCGGGAGGAGGGTAGGCACTGAAGCTTTCTTT.

Worth noting for this clone: Other DNA variants within this sample encode the same CDR3. The DNA for the CDR3 is TGTGCCAGCAGCCTTGACAGGGGCCGAGAGACCCAGTACTTC. Translation gives CASSLDRGRETQYF. The V gene is TRBV7-2, the J gene TRBJ2-5, with 8 positions matching TRBD1. In germline, CDR1 is SGHTA, CDR2 FQGNSA. The CDR3 sequence is 14 residues long. The V segment lost 5 bases and the J segment 4 bases; nucleotides outside the gene matches: 6.

This rearrangement joins TRBV3-1 (or the pseudogene TRBV3-2) to TRBJ1-4, with unresolved D. V lost 0 bases and J lost 7, with 12 bases in between. Germline lookup yields CDR1 LGHDT and CDR2 YNNKEL (reference sequence). The CDR3 covers 15 residues. The CDR3 sequence: CASSQEGRRAEKLFF. The CDR3 DNA reads as TGTGCCAGCAGCCAAGAGGGCCGGCGCGCTGAAAAACTGTTTTTT.

This chain joins TRBV9 and TRBJ2-7, with D possibly matching TRBD2 (6 bases). The CDR3 loop spans 14 amino acids. Deletions cut 4 bases from V and 0 bases from J, with 11 bases between. Germline CDR1 reads SGDLS; CDR2 reads YYNGEE. The chain's CDR3 is CASSPLALSYEQYF. The CDR3, as DNA: TGTGCCAGCAGCCCTCTAGCGCTCTCCTACGAGCAGTACTTC.

J is TRBJ1-1 and V is TRBV30; D is unclear. The CDR3 consists of 11 residues. Trimming left V 6 bases short and J 1 base short, with 6 bases between. Germline V gene sequence: CDR1 GTSNPN, CDR2 SVGIG (reference sequence). The CDR3 DNA is TGTGCCTGCCTATCGAACACTGAAGCTTTCTTT. It specifies CACLSNTEAFF.

This clone was picked up a small number of times. V is TRBV10-2 and J is TRBJ1-5; D is unresolved. The CDR3 spans 12 residues. Germline-derived CDR1 and CDR2 are WSHSY and SAAADI. Trimming stripped 5 bases from V and 5 bases from J, with 7 bases between. DNA for the CDR3: TGCGCCAGCAGTAAACAAGATCAGCCCCAGCATTTT. It is translated as CASSKQDQPQHF.

This sequence joins TRBV19 and TRBJ1-2, with 9 nucleotides matching TRBD1. Germline lookup yields CDR1 LNHDA and CDR2 SQIVND (reference sequence). With 4 bases clipped from V and 6 bases from J, the junction kept 12 bases outside the gene matches. The CDR3 consists of 16 residues. The CDR3 is CASSTGTPTGGNGYTF. The CDR3 DNA follows: TGTGCCAGTAGTACGGGGACACCGACAGGGGGAAATGGCTACACCTTC. Full variable domain (outside the CDR3, taken from reference TRBV19 and TRBJ1-2): DGGITQSPKYLFRKEGQNVTLSCEQNLNHDAMYWYRQDPGQGLRLIYYSQIVNDFQKGDIAEGYSVSREKKESFPLTVTSAQKNPTAFYLCASSTGTPTGGNGYTFGSGTRLTVV.

The V gene is TRBV19, the J gene TRBJ1-2, with D unresolved. The V end was cut by 7 bases, the J end by 4 bases, with 13 bases between. The CDR3 totals 13 residues. Germline loops: CDR1 LNHDA, CDR2 SQIVND (reference sequence). The CDR3 DNA reads as TGTGCCAGTATCGACAACTTTAGCTATGGCTACACCTTC. It is translated as CASIDNFSYGYTF.

This rearrangement joins TRBV2 to TRBJ2-2, with 12 nucleotides matching TRBD1. The CDR3 runs 16 residues. From germline, CDR1 is SNHLY and CDR2 FYNNEI. J lost 4 bases, V lost 5 bases, and 5 bases had no gene match. The CDR3 coding sequence is TGTGCCAGCAGTACGGGACAGGGGGCTGGCACCGGGGAGCTGTTTTTT. It translates to CASSTGQGAGTGELFF.

In this sample, this clone turned up a few times. This chain connects TRBV24-1 to TRBJ2-2, with D possibly TRBD2 on 5 matching bases. The CDR3 spans 16 residues. V lost 4 bases to trimming and J lost 1 base, with 12 bases between them. Per germline, CDR1 KGHDR and CDR2 SFDVKD. The CDR3 DNA is TGTGCCACCAGTGACCCTGGACTGTTGAACACCGGGGAGCTGTTTTTT. It translates to CATSDPGLLNTGELFF.

The CDR3 region is CASSFLSGSGNTIYF. The CDR3 DNA reads as TGTGCCAGCAGCTTCCTCTCGGGTTCCGGAAACACCATATATTTT. The chain uses TRBV7-2 and TRBJ1-3; D remains unclear. CDR3 length: 15 residues. Trimming took 3 bases from V and 4 from J, leaving 13 bases between them. Germline CDR1 SGHTA, CDR2 FQGNSA.

J is TRBJ2-3 and V is TRBV7-2; tentative D call: TRBD2 (6 bases). V was shortened by 6 bases and J by 4 bases, with 14 bases between the two germline ends. CDR1 SGHTA and CDR2 FQGNSA come from the germline V gene. CDR3 length equals 14 residues. The chain's CDR3 is CASSTGEAADTQYF. For the CDR3, the DNA is TGTGCCAGCAGTACCGGGGAGGCGGCAGATACGCAGTATTTT.

The V gene is TRBV29-1, the J gene TRBJ2-5; D not resolved. Trimming removed 4 bases at V and 2 bases at J, with 8 bases between. The length of the CDR3 is 12 residues. CDR1 SQVTM and CDR2 ANQGSEA come from the germline V gene. CDR3 in DNA: TGCAGCGTTGCGGCAGGACAAGAGACCCAGTACTTC. Translating gives CSVAAGQETQYF.

The rearrangement links TRBV12-5 to TRBJ2-7; no reliable D call. Germline V gives CDR1 LGHNT, CDR2 FRNRAP. The V and J ends lost 5 bases and 5 bases respectively, with 13 bases between them. This CDR3 contains 13 residues. As DNA, the CDR3 is TGTGCTAGTGGTCCATACTTAGCCCACGAGCAGTACTTC. This sequence encodes CASGPYLAHEQYF. The complete variable domain, with remaining parts taken from reference TRBV12-5 and TRBJ2-7, reads DARVTQTPRHKVTEMGQEVTMRCQPILGHNTVFWYRQTMMQGLELLAYFRNRAPLDDSGMPKDRFSAEMPDATLATLKIQPSEPRDSAVYFCASGPYLAHEQYFGPGTRLTVT.

The chain recombines TRBV7-6 with TRBJ1-6, with TRBD1 matching over 7 bases. Per germline, CDR1 SGHVS and CDR2 FNYEAQ. This CDR3 region has 16 residues. Unmatched junction bases numbered 11, after V lost 5 bases and J lost 7 bases. Here the CDR3 DNA reads TGTGCCAGCAGCGAAAGCAGGACAGGTCTAAATTCACCCCTCCACTTT. It codes for CASSESRTGLNSPLHF.

The chain links TRBV7-9 to TRBJ2-1; 10 nucleotides align to TRBD2. The V gene end was trimmed by 11 bases and the J gene end by 6 bases; junction bases not matched to a gene: 13. CDR1 is SEHNR and CDR2 is FQNEAQ in the germline V gene (reference sequence). The CDR3 runs to 15 residues. The CDR3, as DNA: TGTGCCCCAGCGGGAGGGTTCTTAAGGCTCAATGAGCAGTTCTTC. Translating it yields CAPAGGFLRLNEQFF.

The chain couples TRBV27 to TRBJ2-5; 8 bases map to TRBD2. This CDR3 region has 15 residues. CDR1 MNHEY and CDR2 SMNVEV come from the germline V gene (reference sequence). J gave up 5 bases and V 2 bases, and 7 bases lay outside the gene matches. In DNA form, the CDR3 reads TGTGCCAGCAGTTTAAACGGGAGGGCCTCGGAGACCCAGTACTTC. As protein: CASSLNGRASETQYF.

The chain combines TRBV11-2 with TRBJ2-1; 15 bases map to TRBD2. This CDR3 spans 15 amino acids. Germline CDR1 and CDR2: SGHAT and FQNNGV. V was clipped by 6 bases and J by 9 bases; unmatched bases: 6. The CDR3 nucleotides are TGTGCCAGCAGATATGGACTAGCGGGAGGGGTTGAGCAGTTCTTC. It codes for CASRYGLAGGVEQFF. Drawing the rest from reference TRBV11-2 and TRBJ2-1, the complete variable domain is EAGVAQSPRYKIIEKRQSVAFWCNPISGHATLYWYQQILGQGPKLLIQFQNNGVVDDSQLPKDRFSAERLKGVDSTLKIQPAKLEDSAVYLCASRYGLAGGVEQFFGPGTRLTVL.